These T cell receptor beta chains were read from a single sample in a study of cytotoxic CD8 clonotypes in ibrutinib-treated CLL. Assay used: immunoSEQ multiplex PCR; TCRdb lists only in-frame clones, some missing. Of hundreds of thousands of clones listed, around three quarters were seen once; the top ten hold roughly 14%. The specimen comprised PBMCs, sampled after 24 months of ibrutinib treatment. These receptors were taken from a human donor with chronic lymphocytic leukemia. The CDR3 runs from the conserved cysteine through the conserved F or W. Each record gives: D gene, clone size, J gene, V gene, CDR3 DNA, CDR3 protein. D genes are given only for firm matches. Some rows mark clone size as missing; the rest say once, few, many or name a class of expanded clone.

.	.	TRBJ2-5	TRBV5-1	TGCGCCAGCAGCCCGGGATCGAGGATAGAGACCCAGTACTTC	CASSPGSRIETQYF
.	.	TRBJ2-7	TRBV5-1	TGCGCCAGCAGCTCGACGTCGGTCCAGGGCGAGCAGTACTTC	CASSSTSVQGEQYF
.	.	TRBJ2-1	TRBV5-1	TGCGCCAGCAGCTTGGGGCCGGGATTCAATGAGCAGTTCTTC	CASSLGPGFNEQFF
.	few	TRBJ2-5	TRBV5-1	TGCGCCAGCAGCTTGGAACTAGTCCAAAAGACCCAGTACTTC	CASSLELVQKTQYF
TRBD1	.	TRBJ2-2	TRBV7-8	TGTGCCAGCAGCTCGGGACAGGCAAACACCGGGGAGCTGTTTTTT	CASSSGQANTGELFF
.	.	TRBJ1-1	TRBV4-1	TGCGCCAGCAGCCAAGATCGGAGGACAGACGAAGCTTTCTTT	CASSQDRRTDEAFF
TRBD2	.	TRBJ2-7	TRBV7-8	TGTGCCAGCAGTCTCTCTAGCGGACCCGAGTACGAGCAGTACTTC	CASSLSSGPEYEQYF
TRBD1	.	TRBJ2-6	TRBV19	TGTGCCAGTATGGGACAGGGGCGGCCTGGGGCCAACGTCCTGACTTTC	CASMGQGRPGANVLTF
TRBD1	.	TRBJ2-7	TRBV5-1	TGCGCCAGCAGCTTACGACAGGGGGCGGACGAGCAGTACTTC	CASSLRQGADEQYF
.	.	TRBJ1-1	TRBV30	TGTGCCTGGACCAAAACAGAGAACACTGAAGCTTTCTTT	CAWTKTENTEAFF
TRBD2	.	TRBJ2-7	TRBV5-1	TGCGCCAGCAGTTACTCTAGCGGGGGCACCTACGAGCAGTACTTC	CASSYSSGGTYEQYF
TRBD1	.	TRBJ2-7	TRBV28	TGTGCCAGCAGCAGGGGGCCGGAACCCTACGAGCAGTACTTC	CASSRGPEPYEQYF
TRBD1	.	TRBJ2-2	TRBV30	TGTGCCTGGGCTGTAACAGGGGTCGGCACCGGGGAGCTGTTTTTT	CAWAVTGVGTGELFF
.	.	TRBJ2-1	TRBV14	TGTGCCAGCAGTCCGGGGCTAGGGCAGTTCTTC	CASSPGLGQFF
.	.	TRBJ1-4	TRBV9	TGTGCCAGCAGCGTAGGGCCGGGGCTAGCTAATGAAAAACTGTTTTTT	CASSVGPGLANEKLFF
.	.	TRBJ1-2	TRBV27	TGTGCCAGCAGTTTATGGTCCATGGGTGGCTACACCTTC	CASSLWSMGGYTF
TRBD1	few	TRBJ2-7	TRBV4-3	TGCGCCAGCAGCCCCTTTGGGACAGGGGGCTACGAGCAGTACTTC	CASSPFGTGGYEQYF
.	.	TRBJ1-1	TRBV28	TGTGCCAGCCGAACGACCGAAGGGGTGATTAACACTGAAGCTTTCTTT	CASRTTEGVINTEAFF
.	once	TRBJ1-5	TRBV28	TGTGCCAGCAGTTTGAGGCAGGAGGACAATCAGCCCCAGCATTTT	CASSLRQEDNQPQHF
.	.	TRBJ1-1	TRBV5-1	TGCGCCAGCAACACCGGTGGTTTTGGGGGCCGGAACACTGAAGCTTCCTTT	CASNTGGFGGRNTEASF
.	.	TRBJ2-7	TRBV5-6	TGTGCCAGCAGCTGGGTCGGTGCTGAGGGCGAGCAGTACTTC	CASSWVGAEGEQYF
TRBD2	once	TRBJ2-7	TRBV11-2	TGTGCCAGCAGCCCCATTAGCGGGAGGTCTAACTACGAGCAGTACTTC	CASSPISGRSNYEQYF
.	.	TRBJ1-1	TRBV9	TGTGCCAGCAGCGTTGAGGTGGGCGGCACTGAAGCTTTCTTT	CASSVEVGGTEAFF
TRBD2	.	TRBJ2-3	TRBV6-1	TGTGCCAGCAGTGATAGAACTAGCGGCCTACTTAGCACAGATACGCAGTATTTT	CASSDRTSGLLSTDTQYF
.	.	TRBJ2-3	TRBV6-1	TGTGCCAGCCGCCTCGAGGATACGCAGTATTTT	CASRLEDTQYF
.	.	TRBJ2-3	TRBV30	TGTGCCTGGAGTCGGGTTAGGGGAGATACGCAGTATTTT	CAWSRVRGDTQYF
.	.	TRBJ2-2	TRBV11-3	TGTGCCAGCAGCCCTATCGGGGACACCGGGGAGCTGTTTTTT	CASSPIGDTGELFF
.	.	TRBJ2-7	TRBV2	TGTGCCAGCAGTGGGAGGGTGGCCGAGCAGTACTTC	CASSGRVAEQYF
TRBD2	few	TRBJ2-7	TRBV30	TGTGCCTGGAGTGTTGGTAGCGGGAGGTTTGAGCAGTACTTC	CAWSVGSGRFEQYF
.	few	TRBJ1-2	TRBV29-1	TGCAGCGTTGAAGGCTTAGAGGTCTATGGCTACACCTTC	CSVEGLEVYGYTF
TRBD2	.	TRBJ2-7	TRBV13	TGTGCCAGCAGCTTAATGGCGGGGGAGAGCTCCTACGAGCAGTACTTC	CASSLMAGESSYEQYF
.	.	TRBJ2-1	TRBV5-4	TGTGCCAGCAGCCCTTTAGGGCCTTTCGATGAGCAGTTCTTC	CASSPLGPFDEQFF
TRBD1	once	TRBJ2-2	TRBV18	TGTGCCAGCTCACAGAAGGAACGACAGGGAACGAACACCGGGGAGCTGTTTTTT	CASSQKERQGTNTGELFF
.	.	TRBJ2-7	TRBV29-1	TGCAGCGTTGAAGATCCAGGGGAAATGGGAGAGCAGTACTTC	CSVEDPGEMGEQYF
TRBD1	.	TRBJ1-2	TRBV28	TGTGCCAGCAGTTCCGGGACAGGGACCTCTAGCTATGGCTACACCTTC	CASSSGTGTSSYGYTF
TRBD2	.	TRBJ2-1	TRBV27	TGTGCCAGCAGTTTAGAAGCCAGCGGGAGGTTCAATGAGCAGTTCTTC	CASSLEASGRFNEQFF
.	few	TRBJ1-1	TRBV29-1	TGCAGCACGTCAACGGGGGAGCTTTTCTTT	CSTSTGELFF